These T cell receptor beta chains were read from a single sample in a study of cytomegalovirus exposure and HLA in healthy donors. Assay used: immunoSEQ multiplex PCR; TCRdb lists only in-frame clones, some missing. This table holds about 180,000 clones, about 80% found once. Sequencing was carried out using PBMCs. The origin of the receptors is a man between 18 and 29 years old in good health and CMV-seronegative. CDR3s include the opening cysteine and the closing phenylalanine or tryptophan. A D gene is named only where the DNA matches it firmly. Clone size is shown for a subset of rows, as once, few, many or a class of expanded clone.

- | TRBJ1-2 | TRBV7-2 | few | CASSLVRGSDYGYTF | TGTGCCAGCAGCTTAGTGAGGGGGTCGGACTATGGCTACACCTTC
- | TRBJ2-7 | TRBV5-6 | - | CASSPGVIANYEQYF | TGTGCCAGCAGCCCGGGGGTAATAGCTAACTACGAGCAGTACTTC
TRBD1 | TRBJ2-5 | TRBV15 | - | CATSPFPGTGDGTQYF | TGTGCCACCAGCCCCTTTCCCGGGACAGGGGATGGGACCCAGTACTTC
TRBD1 | TRBJ1-1 | TRBV19 | - | CASSIQGVTSYEAFF | TGTGCCAGTAGTATTCAGGGGGTGACCTCCTATGAAGCTTTCTTT
- | TRBJ2-6 | TRBV2 | - | CASSILSGANVLTF | TGTGCCAGCAGTATCCTCTCTGGGGCCAACGTCCTGACTTTC
- | TRBJ1-1 | TRBV11-1 | - | CASSAETENTEAFF | TGTGCCAGCAGCGCAGAGACAGAGAACACTGAAGCTTTCTTT
- | TRBJ1-2 | TRBV4-3 | - | CASSQDLYTSKYYGYTF | TGCGCCAGCAGCCAAGATTTATACACCTCCAAATACTATGGCTACACCTTC
TRBD1 | TRBJ2-7 | TRBV6-5 | few | CASSEGDSSYEQYF | TGTGCCAGCAGTGAAGGGGACAGCTCCTACGAGCAGTACTTC
TRBD1 | TRBJ1-4 | TRBV27 | - | CASSLSGTGLEKLFF | TGTGCCAGCAGTTTGTCCGGGACAGGGCTTGAAAAACTGTTTTTT
- | TRBJ2-5 | TRBV7-2 | - | CASSLNGETQYF | TGTGCCAGCAGCTTAAACGGGGAGACCCAGTACTTC
TRBD2 | TRBJ2-6 | TRBV10-3 | - | CAISPSGAGANVLTF | TGTGCCATCAGTCCTAGCGGGGCTGGGGCCAACGTCCTGACTTTC
- | TRBJ1-6 | TRBV5-1 | - | CASSLRGSSYNSPLHF | TGCGCCAGCAGCCTAAGGGGGAGCTCCTATAATTCACCCCTCCACTTT
TRBD1 | TRBJ1-6 | TRBV5-6 | - | CASSTQGIYNSPLHF | TGTGCCAGCAGCACACAGGGGATCTATAATTCACCCCTCCACTTT
- | TRBJ1-1 | TRBV9 | - | CASSGGEGLNTEAFF | TGTGCCAGCAGCGGGGGGGAGGGGTTGAACACTGAAGCTTTCTTT
TRBD2 | TRBJ2-1 | TRBV5-1 | - | CASSLPGGGHYNEQFF | TGCGCCAGCAGCTTGCCCGGGGGGGGACACTACAATGAGCAGTTCTTC
- | TRBJ2-6 | TRBV4-2 | - | CASSQRKNGANVLTF | TGTGCCAGCAGCCAGAGGAAGAACGGGGCCAACGTCCTGACTTTC
TRBD2 | TRBJ2-1 | TRBV5-4 | - | CASSLGLAGANNEQFF | TGTGCCAGCAGCTTGGGACTAGCGGGGGCGAACAATGAGCAGTTCTTC
- | TRBJ1-1 | TRBV6-5 | - | CASSRDSDTEAFF | TGTGCCAGCAGCAGGGATAGTGACACTGAAGCTTTCTTT
- | TRBJ2-2 | TRBV5-6 | - | CASSWTRDLNTGELFF | TGTGCCAGCAGCTGGACGAGGGATTTGAACACCGGGGAGCTGTTTTTT
- | TRBJ2-4 | TRBV7-8 | - | CASSAQPGNIQYF | TGTGCCAGCAGCGCACAACCAGGGAACATTCAGTACTTC
TRBD1 | TRBJ1-2 | TRBV9 | - | CASSAQTGGYGYTF | TGTGCCAGCAGCGCTCAGACAGGGGGGTATGGCTACACCTTC
TRBD1 | TRBJ2-1 | TRBV29-1 | - | CSVEGDRFYEQFF | TGCAGCGTTGAAGGGGACAGATTTTATGAGCAGTTCTTC
- | TRBJ1-2 | TRBV7-8 | - | CASSLPDTYGYTF | TGTGCCAGCAGCTTACCGGACACTTATGGCTACACCTTC
- | TRBJ1-1 | TRBV5-1 | - | CASSLRGGETEAFF | TGCGCCAGCAGCCTCCGCGGGGGGGAGACTGAAGCTTTCTTT
TRBD1 | TRBJ2-7 | TRBV19 | - | CASSTRDRPSLYEQYF | TGTGCCAGTAGTACCCGGGACAGGCCGTCTCTCTACGAGCAGTACTTC
- | TRBJ1-4 | TRBV6-5 | - | CASSYSQQLLFEKLFF | TGTGCCAGCAGTTACTCGCAACAGCTACTTTTTGAAAAACTGTTTTTT
- | TRBJ2-2 | TRBV7-2 | few | CASSISPGTYQPGELFF | TGTGCCAGCAGCATCTCCCCCGGGACATACCAACCCGGGGAGCTGTTTTTT
- | TRBJ2-7 | TRBV15 | few | CATSRDSAYEQYF | TGTGCCACCAGCAGAGACAGTGCTTACGAGCAGTACTTC